A single sample gave rise to the 14 T cell receptor beta chains below, sequenced in a study of control samples from healthy donors and cancer patients. Clones were read by immunoSEQ multiplex PCR, and TCRdb kept only the in-frame ones, dropping some. The sample yields about 50,000 clones, over 90% seen once. Sequencing was done on a sample of PBMCs. The receptors were sampled from a woman aged 45-65 years with head and neck cancer.

The V gene is TRBV14, the J gene TRBJ2-1; D remains ambiguous. Trimming removed 0 bases at V and 6 bases at J, with 6 bases between. Germline lookup yields CDR1 SGHDN and CDR2 FVKESK. There are 13 residues in the CDR3. DNA of the CDR3: TGTGCCAGCAGCCAAGAAAGGGCCAATGAGCAGTTCTTC. Protein: CASSQERANEQFF.

The V call is TRBV30, the J call TRBJ2-3, with TRBD2 matching 9 bases. The germline V gene encodes CDR1 GTSNPN and CDR2 SVGIG (reference sequence). CDR3 length: 15 residues. The V and J ends lost 3 bases and 2 bases, in that order; junction bases with no gene match: 6. The CDR3: CAWSSRTSATDTQYF. As DNA, the CDR3 is TGTGCCTGGAGCTCTCGGACTAGCGCCACAGATACGCAGTATTTT.

The chain joins TRBV5-1 to TRBJ2-3; either TRBD1 or TRBD2 may supply D (5 bases each). Trimming left V 5 bases short and J 0 bases short, with 16 bases between. Germline assignment: CDR1 SGHRS and CDR2 YFSETQ. The CDR3 sequence is 16 residues long. DNA for the CDR3: TGCGCCAGCAGGACTGCAGCCGGGGCCAGCACAGATACGCAGTATTTT. Its translation: CASRTAAGASTDTQYF. The complete variable domain, with remaining parts taken from reference TRBV5-1 and TRBJ2-3, reads KAGVTQTPRYLIKTRGQQVTLSCSPISGHRSVSWYQQTPGQGLQFLFEYFSETQRNKGNFPGRFSGRQFSNSRSEMNVSTLELGDSALYLCASRTAAGASTDTQYFGPGTRLTVL.

The chain is built from TRBV13 and TRBJ2-7, with D possibly TRBD1 on 6 matching bases. The germline V gene has CDR1 PRHDT and CDR2 FYEKMQ (reference sequence). Deletions cut 3 bases from V and 0 bases from J, with 6 bases between. The CDR3 is 13 residues long. The CDR3 DNA follows: TGTGCCAGCAGCTTGGACAGCTCCTACGAGCAGTACTTC. The encoded protein is CASSLDSSYEQYF.

The chain joins TRBV15 to TRBJ1-5; 7 bases fit TRBD1. Germline CDR1 reads LNHNV; CDR2 reads YYDKDF (reference sequence). CDR3 size: 16 residues. J was trimmed by 2 bases and V by 1 base; bases with no gene match: 5. The DNA for the CDR3 is TGTGCCACCAGCAGAGGCATTGACAGGGGCAATCAGCCCCAGCATTTT. It translates to CATSRGIDRGNQPQHF.

The rearrangement links TRBV5-8 to TRBJ2-2, with TRBD1 identical over 7 bases. The V segment lost 4 bases and the J segment 5 bases; nucleotides outside the gene matches: 17. Germline values: CDR1 SGHTS, CDR2 YDEGEE. The CDR3 is 18 amino acids. The chain's CDR3 is CASSEEEWTGPRTGELFF. The CDR3 DNA sequence: TGTGCCAGCAGCGAGGAAGAATGGACAGGCCCGAGGACCGGGGAGCTGTTTTTT.

The chain combines TRBV29-1 with TRBJ1-1, with D perhaps matching TRBD1 (5 bases). V lost 6 bases, J lost 5 bases, and 10 bases lay in between. The germline V gene has CDR1 SQVTM and CDR2 ANQGSEA. This CDR3 has 11 residues. This CDR3 reads CSVEGRTEAFF. The CDR3 DNA sequence: TGCAGCGTGGAGGGGAGGACTGAAGCTTTCTTT.

The chain uses TRBV5-5 and TRBJ1-1; D call uncertain. The V end was cut by 2 bases, the J end by 0 bases, with 5 bases between. CDR1 is SGHKS and CDR2 is YYEKEE in the germline V gene (reference sequence). This CDR3 is 13 amino acids long. The CDR3 spells CASSFTVNTEAFF. The CDR3 DNA follows: TGTGCCAGCAGCTTTACAGTGAACACTGAAGCTTTCTTT.

The chain couples TRBV7-8 to TRBJ2-1, with TRBD2 as a possible D gene (5 bases). CDR1 is SGHVS, CDR2 FQNEAQ, per germline. Trimming shortened V by 4 bases and J by 0 bases, and 13 bases separated the two germline ends. This CDR3 has 16 amino acids. The CDR3 coding sequence is TGTGCCAGCAGCTCTTCTTTAGCGAGCTCCTACAATGAGCAGTTCTTC. Its translation: CASSSSLASSYNEQFF.

The V call is TRBV30, the J call TRBJ2-4, with D possibly being TRBD1 (6 bases). CDR1 is GTSNPN, CDR2 SVGIG, per germline (reference sequence). The CDR3 is 15 amino acids. V was cut by 5 bases and J by 2 bases, with 16 bases left in between. The CDR3 DNA is TGTGCCTGGTCCCTAGGGGGTATAACCAAAAACATTCAGTACTTC. Its translation is CAWSLGGITKNIQYF.

This rearrangement joins TRBV7-2 to TRBJ2-5; possibly TRBD1 for D (5 bases). Trimming stripped 5 bases from V and 5 bases from J, with 15 bases between. Germline CDR1 and CDR2: SGHTA and FQGNSA. The length of the CDR3 is 14 residues. The CDR3 sequence is CASSQAAGWETQYF. In DNA form, the CDR3 reads TGTGCCAGCAGCCAGGCGGCAGGGTGGGAGACCCAGTACTTC.

The chain uses TRBV2 and TRBJ1-4; TRBD1 might be the D (6 bases). Germline assignment: CDR1 SNHLY and CDR2 FYNNEI. This CDR3 spans 14 amino acids. The germline V and J ends were trimmed by 6 bases and 8 bases, with 16 bases remaining between them. The CDR3 DNA sequence: TGTGCCAGCAGGACGGACAGCATGGGGGAAAAACTGTTTTTT. Translating it yields CASRTDSMGEKLFF.

V and J are TRBV6-5 and TRBJ2-4; weak D call: TRBD1 (6 bases). There are 14 residues in the CDR3. The V end lost 6 bases, the J end lost 3 bases, and 12 bases lay between the germline ends. Looked up from germline, CDR1 is MNHEY and CDR2 is SVGAGI. CDR3 bases: TGTGCCAGCAGGTCAGGGGTTGGCAAAAACATTCAGTACTTC. Translating it yields CASRSGVGKNIQYF.

The rearrangement uses TRBV28 and TRBJ2-5, with 9 bases lining up with TRBD1. This CDR3 comprises 15 residues. Germline loops: CDR1 MDHEN, CDR2 SYDVKM. V dropped 2 bases and J dropped 2; count of bases not matched to a gene: 3. CDR3 in DNA: TGTGCCAGCAGTTTAAGGACAGGGGCGCAAGAGACCCAGTACTTC. This translates into CASSLRTGAQETQYF.